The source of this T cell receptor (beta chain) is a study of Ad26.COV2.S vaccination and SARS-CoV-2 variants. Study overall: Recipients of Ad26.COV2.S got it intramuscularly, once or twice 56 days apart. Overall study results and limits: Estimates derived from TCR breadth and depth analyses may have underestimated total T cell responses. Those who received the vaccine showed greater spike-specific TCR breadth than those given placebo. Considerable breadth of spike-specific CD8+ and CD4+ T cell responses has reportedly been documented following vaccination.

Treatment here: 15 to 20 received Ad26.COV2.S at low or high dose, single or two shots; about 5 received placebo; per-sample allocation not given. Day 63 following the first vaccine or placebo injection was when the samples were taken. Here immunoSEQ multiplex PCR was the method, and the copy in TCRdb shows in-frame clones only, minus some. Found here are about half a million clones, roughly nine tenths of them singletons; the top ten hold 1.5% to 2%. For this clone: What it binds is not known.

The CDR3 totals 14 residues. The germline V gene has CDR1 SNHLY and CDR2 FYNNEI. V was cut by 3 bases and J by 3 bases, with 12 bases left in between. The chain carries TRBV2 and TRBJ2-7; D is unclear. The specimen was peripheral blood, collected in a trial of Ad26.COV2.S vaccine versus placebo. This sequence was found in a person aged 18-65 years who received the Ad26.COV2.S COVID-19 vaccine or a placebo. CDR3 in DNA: TGTGCCAGCAGTGATTTTACTTCTAACTACGAGCAGTACTTC. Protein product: CASSDFTSNYEQYF.